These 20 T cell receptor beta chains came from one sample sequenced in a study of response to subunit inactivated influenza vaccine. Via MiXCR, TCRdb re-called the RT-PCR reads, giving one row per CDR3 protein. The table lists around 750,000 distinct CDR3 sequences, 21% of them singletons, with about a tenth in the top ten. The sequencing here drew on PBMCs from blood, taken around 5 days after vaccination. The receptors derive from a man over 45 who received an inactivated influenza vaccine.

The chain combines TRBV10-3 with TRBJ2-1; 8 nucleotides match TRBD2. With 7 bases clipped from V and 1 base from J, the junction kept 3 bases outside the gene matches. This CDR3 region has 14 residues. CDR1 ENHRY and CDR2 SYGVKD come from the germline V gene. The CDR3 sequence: CAIMAGGSYNEQFF. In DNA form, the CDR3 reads TGTGCCATCATGGCGGGAGGATCCTACAATGAGCAGTTCTTC.

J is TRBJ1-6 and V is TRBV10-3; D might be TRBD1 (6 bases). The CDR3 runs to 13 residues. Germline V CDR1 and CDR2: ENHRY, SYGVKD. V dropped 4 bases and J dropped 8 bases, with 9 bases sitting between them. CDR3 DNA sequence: TGTGCCATCAGTGTGGGGGGCGATTCACCCCTCCACTTT. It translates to CAISVGGDSPLHF.

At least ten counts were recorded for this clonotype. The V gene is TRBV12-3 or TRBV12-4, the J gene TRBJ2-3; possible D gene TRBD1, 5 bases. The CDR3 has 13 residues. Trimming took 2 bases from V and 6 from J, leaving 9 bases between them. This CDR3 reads CASSLPGSDTQYF. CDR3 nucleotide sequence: TGTGCCAGCAGTTTACCAGGGTCGGATACGCAGTATTTT.

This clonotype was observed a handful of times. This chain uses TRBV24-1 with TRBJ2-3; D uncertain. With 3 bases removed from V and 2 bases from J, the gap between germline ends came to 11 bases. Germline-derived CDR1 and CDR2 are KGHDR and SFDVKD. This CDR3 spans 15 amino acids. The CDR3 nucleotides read TGTGCCACCAGTGATAGTGGCTCCATCACAGATACGCAGTATTTT. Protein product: CATSDSGSITDTQYF.

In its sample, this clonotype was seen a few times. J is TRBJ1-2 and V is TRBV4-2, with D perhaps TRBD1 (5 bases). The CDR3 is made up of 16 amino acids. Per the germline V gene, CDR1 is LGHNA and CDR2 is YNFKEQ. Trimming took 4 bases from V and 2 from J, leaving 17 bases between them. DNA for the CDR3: TGTGCCAGCAGCCGCGGGGACCTTTGGGGGAACTATGGCTACACCTTC. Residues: CASSRGDLWGNYGYTF.

CDR3 protein: CASSSRLAGVHTDTQYF. CDR3 DNA sequence: TGTGCCAGCAGTTCCCGACTAGCGGGGGTACACACAGATACGCAGTATTTT. The chain couples TRBV28 to TRBJ2-3; 12 nucleotides align to TRBD2. The CDR3 totals 17 residues. CDR1 and CDR2 from the germline V gene are MDHEN and SYDVKM. Trimming took 4 bases from V and 2 from J; bases not matched to a gene: 7.

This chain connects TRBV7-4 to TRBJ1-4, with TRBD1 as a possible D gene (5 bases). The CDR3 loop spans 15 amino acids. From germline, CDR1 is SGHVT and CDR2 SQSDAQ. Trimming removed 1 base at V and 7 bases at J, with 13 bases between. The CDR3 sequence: CASSLGLPRGEKLFF. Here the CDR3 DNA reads TGTGCCAGCAGCTTAGGACTTCCTAGGGGTGAAAAACTGTTTTTT.

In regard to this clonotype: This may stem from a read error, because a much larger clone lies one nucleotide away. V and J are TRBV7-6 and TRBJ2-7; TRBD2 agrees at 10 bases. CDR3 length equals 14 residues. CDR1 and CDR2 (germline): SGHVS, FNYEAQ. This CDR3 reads CVSSLAGSGGEQYF. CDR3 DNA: TGTGTCAGCAGCTTAGCGGGTAGCGGGGGGGAGCAGTACTTC.

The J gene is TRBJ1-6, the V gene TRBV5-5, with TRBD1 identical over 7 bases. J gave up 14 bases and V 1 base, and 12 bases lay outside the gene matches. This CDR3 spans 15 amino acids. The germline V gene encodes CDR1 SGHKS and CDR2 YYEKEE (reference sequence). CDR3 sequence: CASSLRGPPGGTLHF. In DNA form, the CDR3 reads TGTGCCAGCAGCTTGAGGGGGCCCCCAGGGGGGACCCTCCACTTT.

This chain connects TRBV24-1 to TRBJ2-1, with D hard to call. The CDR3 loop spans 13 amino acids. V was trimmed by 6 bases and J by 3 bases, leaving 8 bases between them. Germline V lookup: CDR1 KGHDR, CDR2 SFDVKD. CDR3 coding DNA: TGTGCCACCAGTAATTCGGGCTACAATGAGCAGTTCTTC. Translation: CATSNSGYNEQFF.

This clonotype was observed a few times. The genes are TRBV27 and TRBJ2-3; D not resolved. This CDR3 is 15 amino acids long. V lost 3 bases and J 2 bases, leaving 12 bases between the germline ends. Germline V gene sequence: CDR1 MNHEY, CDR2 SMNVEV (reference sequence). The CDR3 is CASSFVWTDTDTQYF. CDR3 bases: TGTGCCAGCAGTTTTGTTTGGACCGACACAGATACGCAGTATTTT.

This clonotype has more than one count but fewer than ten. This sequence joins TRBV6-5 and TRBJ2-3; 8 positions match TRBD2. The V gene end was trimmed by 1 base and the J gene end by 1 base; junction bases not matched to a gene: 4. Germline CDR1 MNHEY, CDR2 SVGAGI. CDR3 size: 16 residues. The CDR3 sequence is CASSYYSTSGTDTQYF. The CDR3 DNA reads TGTGCCAGCAGTTACTACTCGACTAGCGGCACAGATACGCAGTATTTT.

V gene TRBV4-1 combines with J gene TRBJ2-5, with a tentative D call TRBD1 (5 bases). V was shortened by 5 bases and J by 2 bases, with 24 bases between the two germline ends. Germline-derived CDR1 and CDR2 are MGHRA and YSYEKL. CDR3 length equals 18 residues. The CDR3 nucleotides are TGCGCCAGCAGCTGCCAAGATTGGAAGGTGACAGAACAAGAGACCCAGTACTTC. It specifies CASSCQDWKVTEQETQYF.

CDR3 amino acids: CASSPRGQGAAGELFF. The CDR3 DNA reads as TGTGCCAGCAGTCCACGCGGTCAGGGGGCCGCCGGGGAGCTGTTTTTT. The gene calls are TRBV28 and TRBJ2-2, with TRBD1 matching over 8 bases. With V trimmed by 5 bases and J by 6 bases, 11 bases remained unmatched. CDR3 length: 16 amino acids. CDR1 and CDR2 (germline): MDHEN, SYDVKM.

The CDR3 bases are TGTGCCAGCAGCCCACAGGGGGCGTCTCTCGAGCAGTACTTC. Protein product: CASSPQGASLEQYF. The V gene is TRBV7-2, the J gene TRBJ2-7, with TRBD1 matching 9 bases. The germline gives CDR1 SGHTA, CDR2 FQGNSA. The CDR3 sequence is 14 residues long. J was trimmed by 6 bases and V by 5 bases; bases with no gene match: 8.

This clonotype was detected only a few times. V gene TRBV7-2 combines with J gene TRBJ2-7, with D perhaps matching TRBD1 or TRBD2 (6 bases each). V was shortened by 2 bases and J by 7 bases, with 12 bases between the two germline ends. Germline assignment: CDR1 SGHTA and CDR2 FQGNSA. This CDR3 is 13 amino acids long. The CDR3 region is CASSLKGGWEQYF. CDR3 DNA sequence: TGTGCCAGCAGCTTAAAGGGGGGATGGGAGCAGTACTTC.

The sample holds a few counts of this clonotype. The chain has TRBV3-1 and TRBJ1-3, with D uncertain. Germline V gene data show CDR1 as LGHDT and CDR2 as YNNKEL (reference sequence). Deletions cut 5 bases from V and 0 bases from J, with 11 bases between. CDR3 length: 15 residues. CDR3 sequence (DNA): TGTGCCAGCAGCGACGAAGCGAACTCTGGAAACACCATATATTTT. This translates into CASSDEANSGNTIYF.

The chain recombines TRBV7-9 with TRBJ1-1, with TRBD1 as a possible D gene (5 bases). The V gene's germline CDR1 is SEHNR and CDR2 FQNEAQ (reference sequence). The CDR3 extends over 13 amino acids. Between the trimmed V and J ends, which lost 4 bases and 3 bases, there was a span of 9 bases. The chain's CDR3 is CASSYDRDTEAFF. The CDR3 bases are TGTGCCAGCAGCTACGACAGAGACACTGAAGCTTTCTTT.

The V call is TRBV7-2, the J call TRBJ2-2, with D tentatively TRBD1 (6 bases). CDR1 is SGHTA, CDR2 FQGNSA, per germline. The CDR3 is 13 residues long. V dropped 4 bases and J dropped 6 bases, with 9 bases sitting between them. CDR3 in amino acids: CASSYRVSGELFF. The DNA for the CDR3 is TGTGCCAGCAGCTACAGGGTTTCCGGGGAGCTGTTTTTT.

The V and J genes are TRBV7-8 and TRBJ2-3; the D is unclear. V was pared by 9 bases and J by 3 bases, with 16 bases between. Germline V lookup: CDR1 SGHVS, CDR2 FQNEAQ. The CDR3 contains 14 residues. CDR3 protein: CASFGFSSTDTQYF. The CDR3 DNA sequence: TGTGCCAGTTTCGGGTTTTCTAGTACAGATACGCAGTATTTT.